Listed here are 2 T cell receptor beta chains from one sample, sequenced in a study of blood T cell repertoires in COVID-19. Repertoires were generated with immunoSEQ multiplex PCR, while TCRdb's copy carries only in-frame clones and drops some. The repertoire holds about 70,000 clones, with around 87% as singletons. Sequencing input: peripheral blood. These TCRs come from a man in his fifties or sixties with active COVID-19.

This clone was observed a few times. The CDR3 region has the DNA TGTGCCAGCAGAACGAGACAGGGTGTCGGTTTCTTT. Translation: CASRTRQGVGFF. The rearrangement joins TRBV28 to TRBJ1-1; 7 positions agree with TRBD1. Germline V gene lookup returns CDR1 MDHEN and CDR2 SYDVKM. The CDR3 sequence is 12 residues long. Unmatched junction bases numbered 11, after V lost 6 bases and J lost 13 bases.

This chain uses TRBV11-2 with TRBJ2-7, with D possibly being TRBD2 (6 bases). The CDR3 runs 15 residues. Germline V gene sequence: CDR1 SGHAT, CDR2 FQNNGV. V was trimmed by 1 base and J by 5 bases, leaving 15 bases between them. CDR3 amino acids: CASSLGGTSTHEQYF. CDR3 in DNA: TGTGCCAGCAGCTTAGGAGGCACTAGCACCCACGAGCAGTACTTC.